This paragraph covers one T cell receptor (beta chain) sequence. The antigen remains unidentified. The data originate from a study of cytomegalovirus exposure and HLA in healthy donors. In the PCR, 60 Vbeta and 13 Jbeta primers were used. The table came from immunoSEQ multiplex PCR; TCRdb's copy has only in-frame clones and leaves some out. The sample lists roughly 220,000 clones, 80% to 90% occurring once. Study-wide results and limits: As a later analysis showed, a missense DCLRE1C variant was linked to trimming of TCR beta V- and J-genes.

The CDR3 is 15 amino acids. J lost 12 bases, V lost 5 bases, and 15 bases had no gene match. Germline loops: CDR1 SEHNR, CDR2 FQNEAQ (reference sequence). The clonotype was recovered from a man younger than 40 in good health and CMV-seronegative. The chain combines TRBV7-9 with TRBJ2-1, with 8 bases aligning to TRBD2. Material for sequencing was PBMCs. The CDR3 DNA reads as TGTGCCAGCAGCCGCCGGCGGGGGGCTACGGATGGGCAGTTCTTC. Residues: CASSRRRGATDGQFF.